This T cell receptor (beta chain) was obtained from a study of spatial heterogeneity in lung cancer. Study context: Sequenced were any available follow-up PBMC samples, which had been obtained a median of roughly 2 years after resection. Alpha-chain sequences were consistently detected in smaller numbers than beta-chain sequences.

Time point meaning: blood at routine non-recurrence follow-up after resection. Frozen PBMC, nontumor lung or tumor provided whole RNA, which was sequenced unsorted. Trimming shortened V by 6 bases and J by 2 bases, and 7 bases separated the two germline ends. The CDR3 is made up of 12 amino acids. Every TCR cDNA molecule bore a unique molecular identifier. TCRdb used MiXCR to reprocess the 5' RACE reads, holding one entry per CDR3 protein. Here the sample spans more than 25,000 distinct CDR3 sequences, more than 4.5% being singletons. This clonotype was seen repeatedly, ten times or more. The sample here was PBMCs, taken at follow-up. This receptor was taken from a female donor with early-stage non-small cell lung cancer. V gene TRBV12-3 or TRBV12-4 combines with J gene TRBJ2-5; D gene uncertain. In nucleotides, the CDR3 is TGTGCCAGCAGCCCGAGTCAAGAGACCCAGTACTTC. Translating it yields CASSPSQETQYF.